The next 2 T cell receptor beta chains were all read from a single sample in a study of T cells in Graves' hyperthyroidism and ophthalmopathy (dated by TCRdb to the late 2010s). The method was multiplex PCR. Sequencing used an Illumina HiSeq 2000. The TCR beta CDR3 regions were amplified from RNA transcripts. A first-round RT-PCR of the TCR CDR3 used the HTBI primer set with the Qiagen OneStep RT-PCR kit. The raw public data were reprocessed by TCRdb itself: fastp quality trimming at Q25, MiXCR clonotype calling, in-frame beta chains only. Every entry covers one CDR3 protein and lists the most common genes and DNA from its rows. Across this sample there are fewer than 750,000 distinct CDR3 sequences, with roughly 15% seen only once. The ten top clones hold around 4.1% of the sample. The sample comprised blood. Receptors originate from a woman aged 35 to 49 with Graves' ophthalmopathy.

This clonotype showed up many times. V usage is TRBV28 and J usage is TRBJ2-7; the D call may be TRBD1 or TRBD2 (8 bases each). The CDR3 sequence is 13 residues long. V shed 8 bases and J shed 6 bases, with 17 bases lying between them. Germline-derived CDR1 and CDR2 are MDHEN and SYDVKM. The DNA of the CDR3 is TGTGCCAGCTATCAGGGGGCGGGAGGCGAGCAGTACTTC. Encoded protein: CASYQGAGGEQYF.

This clonotype was detected ten times or more. J is TRBJ1-1 and V is TRBV28, with unresolved D. V dropped 4 bases and J dropped 2 bases, with 20 bases sitting between them. The CDR3 extends over 17 amino acids. Germline lookup yields CDR1 MDHEN and CDR2 SYDVKM. The CDR3 DNA sequence: TGTGCCAGCAGTTCCCGAATGAAGACGGCACGAAACACTGAAGCTTTCTTT. Translated, it gives CASSSRMKTARNTEAFF.